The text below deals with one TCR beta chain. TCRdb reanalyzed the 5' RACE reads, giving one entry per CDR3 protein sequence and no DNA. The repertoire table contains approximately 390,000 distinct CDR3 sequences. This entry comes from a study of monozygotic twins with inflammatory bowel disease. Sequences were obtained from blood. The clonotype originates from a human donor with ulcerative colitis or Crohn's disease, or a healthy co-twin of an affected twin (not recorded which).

This CDR3 reads CASSILGAGHTGELFF. The rearrangement links TRBV19 to TRBJ2-2; TCRdb's D call, TRBD1, is unchecked because there is no DNA. The CDR3 has 16 amino acids. Germline values: CDR1 LNHDA, CDR2 SQIVND (reference sequence).